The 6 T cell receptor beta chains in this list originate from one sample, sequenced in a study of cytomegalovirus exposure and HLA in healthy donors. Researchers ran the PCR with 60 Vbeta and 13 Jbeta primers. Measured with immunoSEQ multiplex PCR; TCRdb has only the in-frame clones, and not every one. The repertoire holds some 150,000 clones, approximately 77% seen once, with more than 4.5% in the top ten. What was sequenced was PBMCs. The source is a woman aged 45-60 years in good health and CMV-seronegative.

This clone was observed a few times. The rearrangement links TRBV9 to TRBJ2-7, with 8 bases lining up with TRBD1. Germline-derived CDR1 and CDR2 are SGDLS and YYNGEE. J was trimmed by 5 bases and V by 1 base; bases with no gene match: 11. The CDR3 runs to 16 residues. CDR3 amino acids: CASSVSGGTGLHEQYF. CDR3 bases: TGTGCCAGCAGCGTATCGGGTGGGACAGGTCTCCACGAGCAGTACTTC. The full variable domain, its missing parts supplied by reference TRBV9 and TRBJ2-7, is DSGVTQTPKHLITATGQRVTLRCSPRSGDLSVYWYQQSLDQGLQFLIQYYNGEERAKGNILERFSAQQFPDLHSELNLSSLELGDSALYFCASSVSGGTGLHEQYFGPGTRLTVT.

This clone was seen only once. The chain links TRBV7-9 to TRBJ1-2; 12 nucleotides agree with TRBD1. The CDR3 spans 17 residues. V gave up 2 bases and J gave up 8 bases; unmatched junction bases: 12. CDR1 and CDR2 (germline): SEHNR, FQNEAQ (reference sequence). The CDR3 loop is CASSLYGTGGAERGYTF. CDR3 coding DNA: TGTGCCAGCAGCTTATACGGGACAGGGGGCGCCGAAAGAGGCTACACCTTC.

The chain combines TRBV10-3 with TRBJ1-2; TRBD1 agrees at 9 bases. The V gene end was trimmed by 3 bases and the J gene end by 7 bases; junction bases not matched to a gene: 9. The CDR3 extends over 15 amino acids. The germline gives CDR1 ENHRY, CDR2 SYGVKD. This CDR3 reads CAISDPGQGVCGYTF. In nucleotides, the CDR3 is TGTGCCATCAGTGACCCGGGACAGGGTGTATGTGGCTACACCTTC.

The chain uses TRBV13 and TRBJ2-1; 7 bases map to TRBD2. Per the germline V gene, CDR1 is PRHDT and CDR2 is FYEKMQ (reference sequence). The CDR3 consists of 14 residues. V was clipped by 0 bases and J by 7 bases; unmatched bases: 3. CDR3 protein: CASSLGWTRNEQFF. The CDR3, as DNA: TGTGCCAGCAGCTTAGGATGGACTAGAAATGAGCAGTTCTTC.

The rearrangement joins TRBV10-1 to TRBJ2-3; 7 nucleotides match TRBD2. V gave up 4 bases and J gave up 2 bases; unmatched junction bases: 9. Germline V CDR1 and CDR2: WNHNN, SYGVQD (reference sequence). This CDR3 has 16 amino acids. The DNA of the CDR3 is TGCGCCAGCAGTGGGGGGACTAACAAATACACAGATACGCAGTATTTT. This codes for CASSGGTNKYTDTQYF.

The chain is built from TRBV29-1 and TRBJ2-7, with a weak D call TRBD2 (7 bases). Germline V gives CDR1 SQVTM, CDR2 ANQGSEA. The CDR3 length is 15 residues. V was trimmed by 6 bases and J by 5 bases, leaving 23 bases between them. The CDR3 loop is CSVTSLGGGVDEQYF. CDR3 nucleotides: TGCAGCGTGACCTCCTTGGGAGGGGGAGTCGACGAGCAGTACTTC.